Reported below is one T cell receptor beta chain. The authors' processing: Estimated nucleated cell counts came from reference gene primer amplification. The assay was immunoSEQ multiplex PCR, and TCRdb's table has in-frame clones only and misses some. V, J and clone size reflect that table, while D and trimming were determined from the DNA. Seen here are 300,000 to 350,000 clones, 87% observed once, and the top ten hold roughly a tenth. Germline CDR1 reads MDHEN; CDR2 reads SYDVKM. CDR3 size: 16 residues. J gave up 9 bases and V 1 base, and 6 bases lay outside the gene matches. The data were taken from a study of blood T cell repertoires in COVID-19. Study-level background: Acute-phase and convalescent COVID-19 samples originated in the United States, Italy and Spain. PBMCs, B-cell-depleted T cells, or T cells provided the cDNA or gDNA that made up the material.

The V call is TRBV28, the J call TRBJ1-6; 10 bases fit TRBD1. The material sequenced was peripheral blood. The sequence was obtained from a man younger than 45 with COVID-19, enrolled during active disease. For the CDR3, the DNA is TGTGCCAGCAGTTTATCCTCGACAGGGGGCGTTTCACCCCTCCACTTT. Translating gives CASSLSSTGGVSPLHF. Looking up the rest from reference TRBV28 and TRBJ1-6 gives the full variable domain: DVKVTQSSRYLVKRTGEKVFLECVQDMDHENMFWYRQDPGLGLRLIYFSYDVKMKEKGDIPEGYSVSREKKERFSLILESASTNQTSMYLCASSLSSTGGVSPLHFGNGTRLTVT.